A selection of T cell receptor beta chains follows, all from one sample in a study of robustness of blood B and T cell sequencing. Each CDR3 protein gets one entry after TCRdb re-called the PCR reads with MiXCR. The sample lists roughly 1,800 distinct CDR3 sequences, approximately 75% seen once, with under 45% in the top ten. The sequencing sample was made of peripheral blood. The receptors were gathered from a human donor in good health. The CDR3 runs from the conserved cysteine through the conserved F or W. The D gene is left open where the match is weak. Clone size, where shown, is once, few, many, or a class for clones that have expanded.

TGTGCCACTTGGACAGCTACGAACACTGAAGCTTTCTTT | CATWTATNTEAFF | TRBV10-3 | - | - | TRBJ1-1
TGTGCCTGGAGTGGACAGGTCGCCATATATTTT | CAWSGQVAIYF | TRBV30 | - | - | TRBJ1-3
TGTGCCAGTAGCAACGGGGAGAACACCGGGGAGCTGTTTTTT | CASSNGENTGELFF | TRBV19 | - | - | TRBJ2-2
TGCAGTGCTATATCCCACAGTGAGCAGTTCTTC | CSAISHSEQFF | TRBV20-1 | few | - | TRBJ2-1
TGTGCCAGCAGCCAAGGAAGGATTCTCGCGGGGAGACCTAGCACAGATACGCAGTATTTT | CASSQGRILAGRPSTDTQYF | TRBV7-6 | - | - | TRBJ2-3
TGTGCCATCCGACAGGGTAGCTTAGAGTACGAGCAGTACTTC | CAIRQGSLEYEQYF | TRBV10-3 | - | TRBD1 | TRBJ2-7
TGTGCCAGCAGCCTCCTTAGGATTGGGGACACTGAAGCTTTCTTT | CASSLLRIGDTEAFF | TRBV7-7 | once | - | TRBJ1-1
TGCGCCAGCAGCCGACAAGGGGCGAGCACAGATACGCAGTATTTT | CASSRQGASTDTQYF | TRBV4-1 | - | - | TRBJ2-3
TGTGCCAGCAACTCCCCGTTAAGCTCCTACGAGCAGTACTTC | CASNSPLSSYEQYF | TRBV7-8 | - | - | TRBJ2-7
TGTGCCACGGCCCTTGGGGGGGGCACAGATACGCAGTATTTT | CATALGGGTDTQYF | TRBV15 | - | TRBD2 | TRBJ2-3
TGTGCCACCAGCAGAGATTGGGGGGACTCTCTGACAGATACGCAGTATTTT | CATSRDWGDSLTDTQYF | TRBV15 | - | - | TRBJ2-3
TGTGCCAGCAGCCCGAGTCTAACTAGCGGATTTAGCACAGATACGCAGTATTTT | CASSPSLTSGFSTDTQYF | TRBV11-2 | once | TRBD2 | TRBJ2-3
TGCAGCGTTGTAGGGCAGGCCAACACTGAAGCTTTCTTT | CSVVGQANTEAFF | TRBV29-1 | - | - | TRBJ1-1
TGTGCCAGCAGCTTGCTTTTATCCGGACAGAGCTCTGGGAGGGCCAACGTCCTGACTTTC | CASSLLLSGQSSGRANVLTF | TRBV7-2 | - | - | TRBJ2-6
TGTGCCAGTAGTACGGACAGAACGAGAGCCACCAATCAGCCCCAGCATTTT | CASSTDRTRATNQPQHF | TRBV19 | - | - | TRBJ1-5
TGTGCCAGCAGTTTAGCGTTCTCCTACGAGCAGTACTTC | CASSLAFSYEQYF | TRBV12-3/TRBV12-4 | - | - | TRBJ2-7
TGTGCCAGCAGCGTAGAGAGGGACACTGAAGCTTTCTTT | CASSVERDTEAFF | TRBV9 | once | - | TRBJ1-1
TGTGCCAGCAGCTTGTCGGTTGGTAGCGGGGAGTACGAGCAGTACTTC | CASSLSVGSGEYEQYF | TRBV7-9 | few | TRBD2 | TRBJ2-7
TGTGCCAGCAGCGACCCCGGGACAGTGACCTATGGCTACACCTTC | CASSDPGTVTYGYTF | TRBV2 | - | TRBD1 | TRBJ1-2
TGTGCCAGTAGTATGACGGGACAGGGCGGTGGCTACACCTTC | CASSMTGQGGGYTF | TRBV19 | once | TRBD1 | TRBJ1-2
TGCGCCAGCAGCTTAAGTTTAAATCGGGACGCCTCCTATGGCTACACCTTC | CASSLSLNRDASYGYTF | TRBV5-1 | - | - | TRBJ1-2
TGTGCCAGCAGTACTGCGGAGGGCGAAAAACTGTTTTTT | CASSTAEGEKLFF | TRBV12-3/TRBV12-4 | - | - | TRBJ1-4